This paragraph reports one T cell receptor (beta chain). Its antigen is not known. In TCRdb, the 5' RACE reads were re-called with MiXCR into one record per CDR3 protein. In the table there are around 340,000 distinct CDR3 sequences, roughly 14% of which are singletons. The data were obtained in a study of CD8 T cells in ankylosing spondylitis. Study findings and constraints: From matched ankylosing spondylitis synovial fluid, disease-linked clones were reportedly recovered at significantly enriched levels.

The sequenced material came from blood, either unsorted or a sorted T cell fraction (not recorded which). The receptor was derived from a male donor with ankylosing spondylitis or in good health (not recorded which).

The CDR3 loop reads CASSYLAGGFEETQYF. The CDR3 DNA is TGTGCCAGCAGTTACCTGGCGGGAGGCTTTGAAGAGACCCAGTACTTC. V and J are TRBV6-5 and TRBJ2-5; 8 nucleotides line up with TRBD2. This CDR3 region has 16 residues. Germline CDR1 reads MNHEY; CDR2 reads SVGAGI. Trimming cost V 2 bases and J 3 bases; bases outside gene matches: 8.